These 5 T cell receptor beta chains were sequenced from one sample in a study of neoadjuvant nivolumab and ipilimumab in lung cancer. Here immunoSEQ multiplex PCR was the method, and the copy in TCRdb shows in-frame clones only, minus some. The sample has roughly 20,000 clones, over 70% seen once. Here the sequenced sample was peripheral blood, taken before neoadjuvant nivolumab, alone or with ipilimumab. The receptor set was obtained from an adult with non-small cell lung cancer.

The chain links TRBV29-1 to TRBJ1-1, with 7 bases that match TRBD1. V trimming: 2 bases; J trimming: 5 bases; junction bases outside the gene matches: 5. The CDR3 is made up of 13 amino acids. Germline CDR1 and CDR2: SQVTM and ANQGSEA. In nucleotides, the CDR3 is TGCAGCGTTGAACGACAGGGATTGACTGAAGCTTTCTTT. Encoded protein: CSVERQGLTEAFF.

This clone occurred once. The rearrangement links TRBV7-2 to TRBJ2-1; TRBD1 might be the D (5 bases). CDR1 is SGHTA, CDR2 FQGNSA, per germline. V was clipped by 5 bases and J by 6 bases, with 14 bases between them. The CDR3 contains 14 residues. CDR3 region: CASSPDSYRNEQFF. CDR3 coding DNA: TGTGCCAGCAGCCCAGACAGTTATCGCAATGAGCAGTTCTTC.

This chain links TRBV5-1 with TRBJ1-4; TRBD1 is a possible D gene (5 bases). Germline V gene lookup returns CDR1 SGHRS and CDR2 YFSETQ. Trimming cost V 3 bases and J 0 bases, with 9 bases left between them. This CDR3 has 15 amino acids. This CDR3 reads CASSYGTSTNEKLFF. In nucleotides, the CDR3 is TGCGCCAGCAGCTATGGGACCTCAACTAATGAAAAACTGTTTTTT. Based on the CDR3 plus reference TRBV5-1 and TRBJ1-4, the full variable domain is KAGVTQTPRYLIKTRGQQVTLSCSPISGHRSVSWYQQTPGQGLQFLFEYFSETQRNKGNFPGRFSGRQFSNSRSEMNVSTLELGDSALYLCASSYGTSTNEKLFFGSGTQLSVL.

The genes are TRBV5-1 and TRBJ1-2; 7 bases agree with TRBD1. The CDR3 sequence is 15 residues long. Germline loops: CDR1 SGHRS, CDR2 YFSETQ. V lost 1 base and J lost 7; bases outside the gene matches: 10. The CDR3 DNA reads TGCGCCAGCAGCTTGAACCCTAAACAGGGGTCTGGCTACACCTTC. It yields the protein CASSLNPKQGSGYTF.

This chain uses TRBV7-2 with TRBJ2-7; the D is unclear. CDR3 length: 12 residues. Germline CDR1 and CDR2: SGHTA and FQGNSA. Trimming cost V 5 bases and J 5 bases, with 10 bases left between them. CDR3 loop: CASSEQRNEQYF. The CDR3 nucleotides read TGTGCCAGCAGCGAACAGCGTAACGAGCAGTACTTC.